One and the same sample provided the 25 T cell receptor beta chains below, sequenced in a study of beta chain features in type 1 diabetes. Their antigens remain unidentified. Study-wide points: For Type 1 diabetes patients, all four CD4+ subsets carried TCRB CDR3s that were moderately but significantly shorter.

Reverse transcription of all isolated RNA meant that expressed TCRB transcripts were sequenced. Clones were sequenced by immunoSEQ multiplex PCR, and TCRdb holds only the in-frame ones, with some missing. The sample shows roughly 730,000 clones, around 15% of them seen only once. Sequenced sample: naive CD4+ T cells from blood. The receptors were sampled from a man between 18 and 29 years old with type 1 diabetes.

This clone was picked up a small number of times. CDR3 bases: TGTGCCAGCAGCGCCCCCGGGGGCCAAGAGACCCAGTACTTC. Encoded protein: CASSAPGGQETQYF. The chain combines TRBV7-9 with TRBJ2-5; the D gene is possibly TRBD2 (6 bases). Between the trimmed V and J ends, which lost 5 bases and 1 base, there was a span of 11 bases. The CDR3 contains 14 residues. Per the germline V gene, CDR1 is SEHNR and CDR2 is FQNEAQ (reference sequence).

This clone has a handful of counts. The chain has TRBV4-1 and TRBJ1-1, with 8 positions matching TRBD1. The CDR3 length is 17 residues. The germline gives CDR1 MGHRA, CDR2 YSYEKL. V lost 1 base and J lost 3; bases outside the gene matches: 10. The CDR3 DNA reads TGCGCCAGCAGCCAAGGGACAGGGATATATTCGGACACTGAAGCTTTCTTT. It translates to CASSQGTGIYSDTEAFF.

In its sample, this clone was seen a few times. The gene calls are TRBV5-1 and TRBJ2-7, with 8 bases identical to TRBD1. The CDR3 contains 14 residues. The germline V gene encodes CDR1 SGHRS and CDR2 YFSETQ. The trim removed 0 bases at V and 8 bases at J, leaving 7 bases unmatched. Here the CDR3 reads CASSLAGQGSQQYF. DNA for the CDR3: TGCGCCAGCAGCTTGGCCGGACAGGGATCTCAGCAGTACTTC. Full variable domain (rest looked up from reference TRBV5-1 and TRBJ2-7): KAGVTQTPRYLIKTRGQQVTLSCSPISGHRSVSWYQQTPGQGLQFLFEYFSETQRNKGNFPGRFSGRQFSNSRSEMNVSTLELGDSALYLCASSLAGQGSQQYFGPGTRLTVT.

This clone was recorded a few times. The genes are TRBV7-6 and TRBJ2-6; D unresolved. This CDR3 comprises 15 residues. Germline CDR1 reads SGHVS; CDR2 reads FNYEAQ. V shed 1 base and J shed 1 base, with 5 bases lying between them. The CDR3 DNA sequence: TGTGCCAGCAGCTTAGACAATTCTGGGGCCAACGTCCTGACTTTC. This encodes CASSLDNSGANVLTF.

This clone was seen more than once but under ten times. J is TRBJ1-5 and V is TRBV11-3; D remains ambiguous. The CDR3 length is 13 residues. V was cut by 5 bases and J by 6 bases, with 11 bases left in between. Germline V gives CDR1 SGHNT, CDR2 YENEEA. CDR3 nucleotides: TGTGCCAGCAGCACCGGGAGGGCTCAGCCCCAGCATTTT. Translating gives CASSTGRAQPQHF. The whole variable domain, remainder taken from reference TRBV11-3 and TRBJ1-5, is EAGVVQSPRYKIIEKKQPVAFWCNPISGHNTLYWYLQNLGQGPELLIRYENEEAVDDSQLPKDRFSAERLKGVDSTLKIQPAELGDSAVYLCASSTGRAQPQHFGDGTRLSIL.

This clone has only a few counts. The rearrangement uses TRBV4-1 and TRBJ2-3, with 7 bases matching TRBD1. V shed 0 bases, J shed 3 bases, and the junction held 18 bases outside the gene matches. Germline CDR1 is MGHRA and CDR2 is YSYEKL. The CDR3 consists of 20 residues. CDR3 in amino acids: CASSQEDRVKGVVQTDTQYF. CDR3 in DNA: TGCGCCAGCAGCCAAGAAGACAGGGTGAAAGGTGTGGTCCAGACAGATACGCAGTATTTT.

V is TRBV28 and J is TRBJ1-2; the match to TRBD1 covers 7 bases. Germline V gene sequence: CDR1 MDHEN, CDR2 SYDVKM. CDR3 length: 14 amino acids. The V segment lost 6 bases and the J segment 3 bases; nucleotides outside the gene matches: 7. The CDR3 is CASSPGTDYYGYTF. In nucleotides, the CDR3 is TGTGCCAGCAGCCCCGGGACAGACTACTATGGCTACACCTTC.

The table lists this clone with a few counts. V gene TRBV30 combines with J gene TRBJ1-1; D remains unclear. V lost 1 base and J 1 base, leaving 7 bases between the germline ends. This CDR3 has 13 residues. Germline CDR1 is GTSNPN and CDR2 is SVGIG (reference sequence). CDR3 loop: CAWSGTSNTEAFF. The CDR3 bases are TGTGCCTGGAGTGGGACTTCGAACACTGAAGCTTTCTTT.

This clone has more than one count but fewer than ten. This rearrangement joins TRBV27 to TRBJ2-5; 7 positions agree with TRBD1. After removal of 2 bases from V and 2 bases from J, the junction contained 11 bases not matched to a gene. This CDR3 is 17 amino acids long. CDR1 and CDR2 from the germline V gene are MNHEY and SMNVEV (reference sequence). DNA of the CDR3: TGTGCCAGCAGTTTAAAGACCGGCAGGGGGAGTCAAGAGACCCAGTACTTC. Its protein is CASSLKTGRGSQETQYF.

This clone was seen just once. This sequence joins TRBV5-1 and TRBJ2-3; D is unresolved. V lost 4 bases, J lost 3 bases, and 12 bases lay in between. Germline assignment: CDR1 SGHRS and CDR2 YFSETQ. CDR3 length equals 14 residues. CDR3 sequence: CASSATSYTDTQYF. Here the CDR3 DNA reads TGCGCCAGCAGCGCCACCTCATATACAGATACGCAGTATTTT.

This sequence joins TRBV21-1 and TRBJ2-1. TRBV21-1 is classified as a pseudogene. The CDR3 extends over 13 amino acids. In DNA form, the CDR3 reads TGTGCCAGCAGCAAAGGGCACGGGGGCGAGCAGTTCTTC. Translation gives CASSKGHGGEQFF.

This clone appeared once. The chain recombines TRBV6-1 with TRBJ1-1; the D is unclear. This CDR3 is built from 13 residues. Per germline, CDR1 MNHNS and CDR2 SASEGT. Trimming took off 1 base at V and 8 bases at J, with 11 bases between the two ends. The CDR3 spells CASSEVIEGEAFF. The CDR3 DNA reads TGTGCCAGCAGTGAAGTGATCGAGGGCGAAGCTTTCTTT.

This clone has only a few counts. The genes are TRBV7-2 and TRBJ2-1, with D possibly being TRBD1 or TRBD2 (5 bases each). This CDR3 comprises 15 residues. The V gene lost 2 bases and the J gene lost 3 bases, with 11 bases spanning the gap. Germline assignment: CDR1 SGHTA and CDR2 FQGNSA. The CDR3 nucleotides read TGTGCCAGCAGCTTACCCAGGGACCTCTACAATGAGCAGTTCTTC. Protein product: CASSLPRDLYNEQFF.

This clone was found a few times. V usage is TRBV29-1 and J usage is TRBJ1-4, with 10 bases matching TRBD1. Trimming removed 3 bases from V and 7 bases from J; junction bases left unmatched: 8. The CDR3 is made up of 15 amino acids. Germline-derived CDR1 and CDR2 are SQVTM and ANQGSEA. The CDR3 DNA reads as TGCAGCGTTGAGGCCTCTGGGGACAGGGGTGAAAAACTGTTTTTT. Residues: CSVEASGDRGEKLFF.

This clone was detected only a few times. The J gene is TRBJ1-5, the V gene TRBV19, with D maybe TRBD1 (5 bases). CDR1 LNHDA and CDR2 SQIVND come from the germline V gene (reference sequence). V lost 4 bases to trimming and J lost 0 bases, with 19 bases between them. The CDR3 length is 18 residues. In DNA form, the CDR3 reads TGTGCCAGTAGTACGGCCGGATCGACAGTCCCTAGCAATCAGCCCCAGCATTTT. Its translation: CASSTAGSTVPSNQPQHF.

This clone was seen only a few times. The chain carries TRBV5-1 and TRBJ1-2; D remains ambiguous. V was shortened by 1 base and J by 0 bases, with 7 bases between the two germline ends. The germline gives CDR1 SGHRS, CDR2 YFSETQ. There are 14 residues in the CDR3. CDR3 coding DNA: TGCGCCAGCAGCTTGAGCCAAGCTAACTATGGCTACACCTTC. Translating it yields CASSLSQANYGYTF. Complete variable domain (other parts from reference TRBV5-1 and TRBJ1-2): KAGVTQTPRYLIKTRGQQVTLSCSPISGHRSVSWYQQTPGQGLQFLFEYFSETQRNKGNFPGRFSGRQFSNSRSEMNVSTLELGDSALYLCASSLSQANYGYTFGSGTRLTVV.

This clone has only a few counts. J is TRBJ1-6 and V is TRBV7-8; weak D call: TRBD1 (6 bases). The V end was cut by 2 bases, the J end by 6 bases, with 17 bases between. The CDR3 totals 17 residues. Germline CDR1 SGHVS, CDR2 FQNEAQ. The CDR3 here is CASSLSITSRGNSPLHF. As DNA, the CDR3 is TGTGCCAGCAGCTTATCGATCACATCCAGGGGTAATTCACCCCTCCACTTT.

The chain joins TRBV2 to TRBJ1-6; the D is unclear. The CDR3 is made up of 14 amino acids. CDR1 is SNHLY, CDR2 FYNNEI, per germline. Trimming took off 11 bases at V and 8 bases at J, with 19 bases between the two ends. The CDR3 spells CAGSLGRTDSPLHF. CDR3 bases: TGTGCCGGCTCTCTAGGACGGACTGATTCACCCCTCCACTTT.

This chain connects TRBV4-1 to TRBJ1-6; 11 bases are a match to TRBD1. With 5 bases clipped from V and 10 bases from J, the junction kept 4 bases outside the gene matches. This CDR3 is built from 14 residues. CDR1 is MGHRA and CDR2 is YSYEKL in the germline V gene. This CDR3 is CASSGQGARSPLHF. The CDR3 bases are TGCGCCAGCAGCGGACAGGGGGCGAGATCACCCCTCCACTTT.

This clone was observed once. This same CDR3 is encoded by further DNA sequences in the sample. The V and J genes are TRBV18 and TRBJ1-2; 8 bases map to TRBD1. The V gene's germline CDR1 is KGHSH and CDR2 LQKENI. This CDR3 is built from 13 residues. V was pared by 6 bases and J by 3 bases, with 3 bases of the junction left unmatched. CDR3 sequence reads: CASSQDRDYGYTF. CDR3 bases: TGTGCCAGCTCCCAGGACAGGGACTATGGCTACACCTTC.

The chain uses TRBV7-9 and TRBJ1-1; no clear D. Germline V gene sequence: CDR1 SEHNR, CDR2 FQNEAQ (reference sequence). V lost 6 bases and J 5 bases, leaving 13 bases between the germline ends. CDR3 length: 13 amino acids. The CDR3 protein is CASSIGEMTEAFF. In DNA, the CDR3 is TGTGCCAGCAGTATTGGGGAGATGACTGAAGCTTTCTTT.

The chain links TRBV2 to TRBJ2-1; perhaps D is TRBD1 or TRBD2 (5 bases each). Trimming stripped 5 bases from V and 0 bases from J, with 14 bases between. Germline loops: CDR1 SNHLY, CDR2 FYNNEI. This CDR3 contains 16 residues. The CDR3 loop is CASSLGGHLSYNEQFF. CDR3 in DNA: TGTGCCAGCAGTCTCGGAGGACACCTCTCCTACAATGAGCAGTTCTTC.

The V call is TRBV27, the J call TRBJ2-3; the D gene is possibly TRBD2 (5 bases). Germline CDR1 and CDR2: MNHEY and SMNVEV (reference sequence). CDR3 length: 16 residues. The germline V and J ends were trimmed by 6 bases and 0 bases, with 16 bases remaining between them. The CDR3 bases are TGTGCCAGCAGATTCATCGGGGAAACTAGCACAGATACGCAGTATTTT. This translates into CASRFIGETSTDTQYF.

The chain is built from TRBV7-8 and TRBJ1-5; no reliable D call. Between the trimmed V and J ends, which lost 1 base and 1 base, there was a span of 2 bases. This CDR3 comprises 13 residues. Germline V gene sequence: CDR1 SGHVS, CDR2 FQNEAQ. The CDR3 nucleotides are TGTGCCAGCAGCTTAGACAGCAATCAGCCCCAGCATTTT. This codes for CASSLDSNQPQHF. The full variable domain, completed using reference TRBV7-8 and TRBJ1-5, is GAGVSQSPRYKVAKRGQDVALRCDPISGHVSLFWYQQALGQGPEFLTYFQNEAQLDKSGLPSDRFFAERPEGSVSTLKIQRTQQEDSAVYLCASSLDSNQPQHFGDGTRLSIL.

This rearrangement joins TRBV15 to TRBJ2-7; D uncertain. V was cut by 5 bases and J by 2 bases, with 13 bases left in between. The CDR3 covers 14 residues. Germline values: CDR1 LNHNV, CDR2 YYDKDF (reference sequence). The CDR3 DNA reads TGTGCCACCAGCGCCCCTGGGCGGACCTACGAGCAGTACTTC. Translating gives CATSAPGRTYEQYF. Full variable domain (rest looked up from reference TRBV15 and TRBJ2-7): DAMVIQNPRYQVTQFGKPVTLSCSQTLNHNVMYWYQQKSSQAPKLLFHYYDKDFNNEADTPDNFQSRRPNTSFCFLDIRSPGLGDTAMYLCATSAPGRTYEQYFGPGTRLTVT.